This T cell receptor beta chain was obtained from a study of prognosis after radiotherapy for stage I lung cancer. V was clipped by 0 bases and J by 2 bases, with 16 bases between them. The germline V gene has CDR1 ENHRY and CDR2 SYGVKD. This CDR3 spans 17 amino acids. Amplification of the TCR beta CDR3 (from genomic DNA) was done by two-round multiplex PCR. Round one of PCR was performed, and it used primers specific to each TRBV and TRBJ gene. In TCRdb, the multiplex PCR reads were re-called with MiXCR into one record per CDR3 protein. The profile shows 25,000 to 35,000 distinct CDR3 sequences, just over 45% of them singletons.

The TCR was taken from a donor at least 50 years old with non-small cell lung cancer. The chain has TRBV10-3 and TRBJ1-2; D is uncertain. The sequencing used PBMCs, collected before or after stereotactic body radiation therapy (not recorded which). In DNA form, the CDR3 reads TGTGCCATCAGTGAGTCGTTTGTACAGTCCAAGAACTATGGCTACACCTTC. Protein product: CAISESFVQSKNYGYTF.